This entry features one T cell receptor (beta chain) sequence. Repertoires were generated with immunoSEQ multiplex PCR, while TCRdb's copy carries only in-frame clones and drops some. The table includes 200,000 or so clones, roughly 94% detected once. This specimen belongs to a study of control samples from healthy donors and cancer patients. The length of the CDR3 is 15 residues. V lost 0 bases and J lost 5, with 11 bases in between. Germline V gene data show CDR1 as SGHTA and CDR2 as FQGNSA. The TCR comes from a man in his fifties or sixties in good health. This sequence joins TRBV7-2 and TRBJ1-5; D might be TRBD1 (6 bases). The sequencing sample was made of blood. CDR3 sequence: CASSLALGGDQPQHF. The CDR3, as DNA: TGTGCCAGCAGCTTAGCGCTTGGGGGCGATCAGCCCCAGCATTTT.